The T cell receptor beta chain described here comes from a study of T cells in Graves' hyperthyroidism and ophthalmopathy. This clonotype showed up just a few times. Its cognate antigen is unknown. The CDR3 extends over 14 amino acids. The V gene lost 1 base and the J gene lost 3 bases, with 10 bases spanning the gap. In germline, CDR1 is LGHDT, CDR2 YNNKEL (reference sequence). General study results and limits: Stable hyperthyroidism and ophthalmopathy were separated using 13 V-J signatures.

Amplification of TCR beta CDR3 regions was performed using RNA transcripts as template. HTBI primers were used for first-round RT-PCR of the TCR CDR3. TCRdb used MiXCR to reprocess the multiplex PCR reads, holding one entry per CDR3 protein. The repertoire includes some 620,000 distinct CDR3 sequences, roughly 16% of them detected once, and approximately 3.9% sits in the top ten. V usage is TRBV3-1 and J usage is TRBJ2-7, with D hard to call. The specimen sequenced was blood. The sequence came from a woman between 25 and 40 years old with Graves' hyperthyroidism. CDR3 coding DNA: TGTGCCAGCAGCCAAGTCCTGGGAAACTACGAGCAGTACTTC. Its translation: CASSQVLGNYEQYF.